This TCR beta chain comes out of a study of shared clonotypes between healthy human individuals. Germline CDR1 SGDLS, CDR2 YYNGEE. V gave up 0 bases and J gave up 0 bases, with 9 bases separating them. This CDR3 region has 16 residues. Method: immunoSEQ multiplex PCR; TCRdb's copy keeps in-frame clones and lacks some. This table has about 470,000 clones, around 79% appearing once. The receptor's source is a woman in her thirties or forties in good health. Some clones in this sample may be carry-over from other donors' samples. Source material: PBMCs. J is TRBJ2-2 and V is TRBV9; D gene ambiguous. As DNA, the CDR3 is TGTGCCAGCAGCGTAGGACCGTGGTCGAACACCGGGGAGCTGTTTTTT. This encodes CASSVGPWSNTGELFF.